The sequence of this TCR beta chain was determined in a study of graft-versus-host responses after intestinal transplantation. As for the study in general: Multivisceral, liver-intestinal, or isolated intestinal transplants were given to recipients.

Some clones are missing from TCRdb's copy, which holds only in-frame ones; the method was immunoSEQ multiplex PCR. Of 55,000 to 75,000 clones listed, 84% were seen once; the top ten hold 0.39%. Comment on this clone: Its antigen is not identified.

Study results and caveats: The presence of high graft-versus-host to host-versus-graft clonal ratios in allografts characterized patients with graft-donor T cell macrochimerism. Investigators detected GvH clones in recipient marrow, with some emerging earlier in ileum or blood.

The germline CDR1 and CDR2 sequences are SGHTA and FQGNSA. Trimming shortened V by 6 bases and J by 1 base, and 18 bases separated the two germline ends. The CDR3 contains 16 residues. The chain links TRBV7-2 to TRBJ1-1; D not resolved. The receptor comes from a human donor who was the organ donor for an intestinal transplant. The starting material was unstimulated CD4+ T cells sorted from spleen or lymph node cells, obtained before transplant. The DNA for the CDR3 is TGTGCCAGCAGGCCCGTGGGAGGGCTGGGGAACACTGAAGCTTTCTTT. Protein sequence: CASRPVGGLGNTEAFF.